This passage covers 23 T cell receptor beta chains from one sample sequenced in a study of control samples from healthy donors and cancer patients. The data were produced by immunoSEQ multiplex PCR, yet TCRdb's version contains in-frame clones alone and is incomplete. Here the sample spans roughly 130,000 clones, 70% to 90% being singletons. The sample taken for sequencing was blood. These receptors came from a man aged 45-65 years in good health.

The gene calls are TRBV11-2 and TRBJ2-1; 7 bases are a match to TRBD1. V lost 5 bases and J lost 5; bases outside the gene matches: 9. Germline V lookup: CDR1 SGHAT, CDR2 FQNNGV. This CDR3 has 15 residues. CDR3 protein: CASSTHRGMDNEQFF. CDR3 nucleotides: TGTGCCAGCAGCACCCACAGGGGAATGGACAATGAGCAGTTCTTC.

This clone was observed a handful of times. The chain uses TRBV14 and TRBJ1-2; possibly TRBD1 for D (5 bases). CDR3 size: 16 residues. V gave up 1 base and J gave up 3 bases, with 15 bases separating them. Germline CDR1 reads SGHDN; CDR2 reads FVKESK. CDR3 in DNA: TGTGCCAGCAGCCAAGTCCCTGGCAGGGCTTACTATGGCTACACCTTC. It translates to CASSQVPGRAYYGYTF.

On this clone itself: Other DNA sequences of this sample code for an identical CDR3. This sequence joins TRBV2 and TRBJ1-1, with a tentative D call TRBD1 (5 bases). Germline lookup yields CDR1 SNHLY and CDR2 FYNNEI. The CDR3 spans 14 residues. V was pared by 5 bases and J by 3 bases, with 13 bases between. CDR3 nucleotides: TGTGCCAGCAGTCTGGGACGGTGGGACACTGAAGCTTTCTTT. It translates to CASSLGRWDTEAFF.

The rearrangement joins TRBV2 to TRBJ1-3; a weak D match, TRBD1 (5 bases). Trimming took 3 bases from V and 0 from J, leaving 9 bases between them. The CDR3 is 15 amino acids. Germline-derived CDR1 and CDR2 are SNHLY and FYNNEI. CDR3 DNA: TGTGCCAGCAGTGAGGGGCGAACCTCTGGAAACACCATATATTTT. Its protein product is CASSEGRTSGNTIYF. Based on the CDR3 plus reference TRBV2 and TRBJ1-3, the full variable domain is EPEVTQTPSHQVTQMGQEVILRCVPISNHLYFYWYRQILGQKVEFLVSFYNNEISEKSEIFDDQFSVERPDGSNFTLKIRSTKLEDSAMYFCASSEGRTSGNTIYFGEGSWLTVV.

The CDR3 sequence: CASSLAPGTGGFDGELFF. CDR3 DNA: TGTGCCAGCAGCTTGGCCCCCGGGACAGGGGGATTCGACGGGGAGCTGTTTTTT. The gene calls are TRBV5-5 and TRBJ2-2, with TRBD1 identical over 11 bases. Per germline, CDR1 SGHKS and CDR2 YYEKEE (reference sequence). The CDR3 totals 18 residues. With V trimmed by 0 bases and J by 7 bases, 11 bases remained unmatched.

The chain employs TRBV30 and TRBJ2-7; maybe TRBD1 (5 bases). The CDR3 contains 12 residues. V lost 1 base and J 4 bases, leaving 8 bases between the germline ends. Per the germline V gene, CDR1 is GTSNPN and CDR2 is SVGIG (reference sequence). For the CDR3, the DNA is TGTGCCTGGAGTGCCCAGGGATACGAGCAGTACTTC. Its translation: CAWSAQGYEQYF.

This chain joins TRBV6-5 and TRBJ2-6; D may match TRBD1 or TRBD2 (5 bases each). Trimming shortened V by 6 bases and J by 2 bases, and 11 bases separated the two germline ends. From germline, CDR1 is MNHEY and CDR2 SVGAGI. CDR3 length: 15 residues. The CDR3 sequence: CASSRGVTGANVLTF. The DNA of the CDR3 is TGTGCCAGCAGCCGAGGGGTGACTGGGGCCAACGTCCTGACTTTC.

This chain connects TRBV6-5 to TRBJ2-3; D is tentatively TRBD1 or TRBD2 (5 bases each). Germline CDR1 is MNHEY and CDR2 is SVGAGI. The length of the CDR3 is 12 residues. V shed 7 bases and J shed 3 bases, with 8 bases lying between them. The CDR3 DNA reads as TGTGCCAGCATTGGGGGAACAGATACGCAGTATTTT. Encoded protein: CASIGGTDTQYF.

V usage is TRBV7-6 and J usage is TRBJ2-3; possible D gene TRBD2, 5 bases. Germline V gives CDR1 SGHVS, CDR2 FNYEAQ. V lost 3 bases, J lost 2 bases, and 9 bases lay in between. The CDR3 consists of 14 residues. The CDR3 coding sequence is TGTGCCAGCAGCTTGGGCGGGCTCACAGATACGCAGTATTTT. It is translated as CASSLGGLTDTQYF.

This clone was found a few times. V gene TRBV2 combines with J gene TRBJ1-4; D possibly corresponds to TRBD1 (6 bases). The CDR3 has 15 residues. Germline assignment: CDR1 SNHLY and CDR2 FYNNEI. V was shortened by 7 bases and J by 7 bases, with 19 bases between the two germline ends. The DNA for the CDR3 is TGTGCCAGCACCAAGGGGGGGGGCCGGGTTGAAAAACTGTTTTTT. It encodes CASTKGGGRVEKLFF. The full variable domain, in which reference TRBV2 and TRBJ1-4 provide the parts outside the CDR3, is EPEVTQTPSHQVTQMGQEVILRCVPISNHLYFYWYRQILGQKVEFLVSFYNNEISEKSEIFDDQFSVERPDGSNFTLKIRSTKLEDSAMYFCASTKGGGRVEKLFFGSGTQLSVL.

This clone turned up a few times. The CDR3 nucleotides are TGTGCCAGCAGCTACACCCTGTCAGGGACCTCTGGAAACACCATATATTTT. Its protein product is CASSYTLSGTSGNTIYF. The rearrangement joins TRBV7-9 to TRBJ1-3; TRBD1 is a possible D gene (5 bases). Trimming took off 4 bases at V and 0 bases at J, with 16 bases between the two ends. Germline V gene sequence: CDR1 SEHNR, CDR2 FQNEAQ (reference sequence). This CDR3 spans 17 amino acids.

J is TRBJ2-5 and V is TRBV29-1; TRBD2 matches 7 bases. CDR1 and CDR2 (germline): SQVTM, ANQGSEA. The CDR3 covers 13 residues. The V segment lost 5 bases and the J segment 2 bases; nucleotides outside the gene matches: 5. CDR3 sequence reads: CSVYSSGQETQYF. The DNA of the CDR3 is TGCAGCGTTTATTCTAGCGGACAAGAGACCCAGTACTTC.

The J gene is TRBJ1-3, the V gene TRBV10-3, with D possibly TRBD1 on 5 matching bases. Germline CDR1 ENHRY, CDR2 SYGVKD. The V gene lost 10 bases and the J gene lost 3 bases, with 13 bases spanning the gap. The CDR3 runs 13 residues. The CDR3 here is CASSDNLGNTIYF. The CDR3 region has the DNA TGTGCCAGCTCGGACAACCTTGGAAACACCATATATTTT.

There are a few counts of this clone. The chain carries TRBV9 and TRBJ1-2; weak D call: TRBD1 (6 bases). The ends were cut back, 4 bases at V and 4 bases at J, with 17 bases in the middle. CDR3 length equals 15 residues. In germline, CDR1 is SGDLS, CDR2 YYNGEE. The CDR3 here is CASSPLDGGLYGYTF. The CDR3 DNA reads as TGTGCCAGCAGCCCTCTTGATGGGGGGCTCTATGGCTACACCTTC.

The rearrangement uses TRBV30 and TRBJ2-1, with D perhaps TRBD2 (5 bases). Trimming stripped 1 base from V and 8 bases from J, with 12 bases between. This CDR3 is 13 amino acids long. Germline V gives CDR1 GTSNPN, CDR2 SVGIG (reference sequence). The CDR3 sequence: CAWSDGLADEQFF. CDR3 bases: TGTGCCTGGAGTGACGGTCTAGCCGATGAGCAGTTCTTC.

V and J are TRBV2 and TRBJ2-7, with D hard to call. Per germline, CDR1 SNHLY and CDR2 FYNNEI. The CDR3 contains 14 residues. V was clipped by 0 bases and J by 1 base, with 7 bases between them. This CDR3 reads CASSEALGSYEQYF. CDR3 coding DNA: TGTGCCAGCAGTGAAGCGTTAGGGTCCTACGAGCAGTACTTC. Complete variable domain (other parts from reference TRBV2 and TRBJ2-7): EPEVTQTPSHQVTQMGQEVILRCVPISNHLYFYWYRQILGQKVEFLVSFYNNEISEKSEIFDDQFSVERPDGSNFTLKIRSTKLEDSAMYFCASSEALGSYEQYFGPGTRLTVT.

The rearrangement links TRBV30 to TRBJ2-7, with D perhaps TRBD2 (5 bases). The CDR3 totals 12 residues. The germline V gene encodes CDR1 GTSNPN and CDR2 SVGIG (reference sequence). Trimming took off 7 bases at V and 2 bases at J, with 12 bases between the two ends. For the CDR3, the DNA is TGTGCCTATACCGCAGCGGCCTACGAGCAGTACTTC. This gives the protein CAYTAAAYEQYF.

The rearrangement uses TRBV2 and TRBJ2-2; 7 bases map to TRBD2. V dropped 6 bases and J dropped 4; count of bases not matched to a gene: 23. CDR1 and CDR2 from the germline V gene are SNHLY and FYNNEI. CDR3 length: 20 residues. DNA of the CDR3: TGTGCCAGCAGGCCCTTAGGAGCGGGGTCCTCCTCGAGGGGCACCGGGGAGCTGTTTTTT. As protein: CASRPLGAGSSSRGTGELFF.

The chain recombines TRBV2 with TRBJ1-1; D is ambiguous. Trimming removed 6 bases from V and 1 base from J, with 9 bases in between. The CDR3 sequence is 13 residues long. CDR1 and CDR2 from the germline V gene are SNHLY and FYNNEI. The CDR3 coding sequence is TGTGCCAGCAGATTTAGACAGAACACTGAAGCTTTCTTT. Encoded protein: CASRFRQNTEAFF.

This sequence joins TRBV7-9 and TRBJ2-2, with a possible D match to TRBD2 (6 bases). Germline V lookup: CDR1 SEHNR, CDR2 FQNEAQ (reference sequence). Trimming removed 0 bases at V and 4 bases at J, with 9 bases between. CDR3 length: 15 residues. CDR3 protein: CASSLAGGSTGELFF. DNA of the CDR3: TGTGCCAGCAGCTTAGCTGGGGGGAGCACCGGGGAGCTGTTTTTT.

The rearrangement uses TRBV15 and TRBJ2-7; D gene unclear. Germline-derived CDR1 and CDR2 are LNHNV and YYDKDF (reference sequence). The CDR3 totals 12 residues. V was pared by 4 bases and J by 6 bases, with 10 bases between. DNA of the CDR3: TGTGCCACCAGCACGGGTGGATCCGAGCAGTACTTC. Translating it yields CATSTGGSEQYF.

The rearrangement uses TRBV27 and TRBJ2-3, with TRBD2 identical over 10 bases. The V gene end was trimmed by 6 bases and the J gene end by 7 bases; junction bases not matched to a gene: 7. The CDR3 contains 14 residues. Germline V gives CDR1 MNHEY, CDR2 SMNVEV (reference sequence). The CDR3 reads CASRSGGGMNTQYF. In DNA form, the CDR3 reads TGTGCCAGCAGGAGCGGGGGGGGTATGAATACGCAGTATTTT.

This clone was seen more than once but under ten times. J is TRBJ2-7 and V is TRBV24-1; 7 bases align to TRBD1. Trimming removed 4 bases from V and 3 bases from J; junction bases left unmatched: 11. The CDR3 covers 16 residues. Per germline, CDR1 KGHDR and CDR2 SFDVKD. The CDR3 DNA follows: TGTGCCACCAGTGACCCCCCCGTGGGGACAGACTACGAGCAGTACTTC. Translation gives CATSDPPVGTDYEQYF.